The subject of this entry is one T cell receptor (beta chain). Its antigen is not identified. A 5'RACE template-switching step, the method used to make TCR cDNA, added a universal primer site and UMIs. TCRdb reprocessed the 5' RACE reads via MiXCR and lists one record per CDR3 protein. This table has some 150,000 distinct CDR3 sequences, around 9% appearing once. This entry is derived from a study of T cells after yellow fever vaccination. CDR3 length equals 13 residues. Trimming at V came to 1 base and at J to 7 bases, leaving 3 bases not matched to a gene. Germline assignment: CDR1 MDHEN and CDR2 SYDVKM. Study-wide results and limits: There was a small share of clonotypes that showed up in both the CD4 and CD8 compartments. A faster peak, day 5 versus 15, was reached by the weaker secondary response. FACS-sorted repertoires might harbor abundant contaminating clonotypes from the bulk population.

The chain links TRBV28 to TRBJ1-1; 7 bases line up with TRBD1. The clonotype originates from a man aged 18 to 29 who received the YFV17D yellow fever vaccine. This sample comprised CD8+ T cells sorted from PBMCs, obtained 45 days after the yellow fever booster vaccination. The CDR3, as DNA: TGTGCCAGCAGTTTATTCGGACAGGATGAAGCTTTCTTT. As protein: CASSLFGQDEAFF.